The subject of this entry is one T cell receptor beta chain. Its antigen is still unknown. The data are from a study of CD8 T cell repertoires and HIV-1 epitope variants. Overall study: Each of Twenty-five Gag and Nef epitope peptides stimulated a separate culture. Equal numbers of autologous T cell-negative cells presented antigen to enriched T cells. Tested: three Gag epitope families, Nef HW9 and YT9. An approximately 10-day culture received IL-2, IL-7 and IL-15 on days 3 and 7.

TCRdb's copy holds only in-frame clones and misses some; the assay was immunoSEQ multiplex PCR. The data show some 5,600 clones, under 70% seen once. Germline CDR1 reads SGHVS; CDR2 reads FQNEAQ. The V end lost 2 bases, the J end lost 4 bases, and 21 bases lay between the germline ends. CDR3 length: 17 residues. V and J are TRBV7-8 and TRBJ2-7; D could derive from TRBD1 or TRBD2 (5 bases each). This TCR derives from a male donor with HIV. Sequenced sample: cultured CD8+ T cells derived from PBMCs. This CDR3 is CASSLRYGTDSRYEQYF. CDR3 bases: TGTGCCAGCAGCTTACGGTACGGGACGGACTCGAGGTACGAGCAGTACTTC.